One and the same sample provided the 18 T cell receptor beta chains below, sequenced in a study of T cells after posttransplantation cyclophosphamide. Cyclophosphamide on days +3 and +4 followed busulfan-fludarabine conditioning and a marrow graft. Generated by immunoSEQ multiplex PCR, the TCRdb table keeps only in-frame clones and is missing some. The sample holds fewer than 45,000 clones, around 78% seen once. This specimen was CD4+ T cells sorted from blood, taken 1,700 to 2,000 days after a stem cell transplant with posttransplant cyclophosphamide. The receptor source for this set is a female patient aged 40-50 years who received an allogeneic stem cell transplant from a related donor, was CMV-positive, and had no GVHD. Some T cells may be provided by the graft donor.

The J gene is TRBJ2-1, the V gene TRBV5-1, with D possibly matching TRBD2 (7 bases). The length of the CDR3 is 15 residues. Per germline, CDR1 SGHRS and CDR2 YFSETQ. The germline V and J ends were trimmed by 0 bases and 7 bases, with 14 bases remaining between them. The CDR3 sequence is CASSLDGRGLNEQFF. CDR3 DNA sequence: TGCGCCAGCAGCTTGGACGGGCGGGGGCTGAATGAGCAGTTCTTC. Full variable domain (rest looked up from reference TRBV5-1 and TRBJ2-1): KAGVTQTPRYLIKTRGQQVTLSCSPISGHRSVSWYQQTPGQGLQFLFEYFSETQRNKGNFPGRFSGRQFSNSRSEMNVSTLELGDSALYLCASSLDGRGLNEQFFGPGTRLTVL.

This chain uses TRBV2 with TRBJ2-1; D ambiguous. The germline V gene has CDR1 SNHLY and CDR2 FYNNEI. V shed 10 bases and J shed 10 bases, with 14 bases lying between them. This CDR3 has 11 amino acids. The CDR3, as DNA: TGTGCCACCGCCGCCAGGCAAGAGCAGTTCTTC. Translating it yields CATAARQEQFF.

Concerning this clone itself: Compared with germline, one end of the junction differs, possibly owing to a read error. The chain uses TRBV7-7 and TRBJ2-5; 13 bases align to TRBD2. This CDR3 is built from 16 residues. CDR1 is SSHAT, CDR2 FNYEAQ, per germline (reference sequence). The CDR3 here is CASSFRTSGGRETQYF. DNA for the CDR3: TGTGCTAGCAGCTTTCGGACTAGCGGGGGCCGAGAGACCCAGTACTTC.

The genes are TRBV5-6 and TRBJ2-7, with 13 bases matching TRBD2. The CDR3 extends over 15 amino acids. The junction had 2 bases not matched to a gene; V was cut back by 2 bases and J by 3 bases. The germline gives CDR1 SGHDT, CDR2 YYEEEE. The CDR3 sequence is CASSFGLAGDYEQYF. In nucleotides, the CDR3 is TGTGCCAGCAGCTTTGGACTAGCGGGGGACTACGAGCAGTACTTC.

The chain couples TRBV19 to TRBJ1-5; D is uncertain. CDR3 length equals 14 residues. Germline V lookup: CDR1 LNHDA, CDR2 SQIVND (reference sequence). The V end was cut by 9 bases, the J end by 0 bases, with 12 bases between. The CDR3 coding sequence is TGTGCCAGCAAACAGCTCAATAGCAATCAGCCCCAGCATTTT. It codes for CASKQLNSNQPQHF.

V and J are TRBV6-4 and TRBJ1-1; a weak D match, TRBD1 (6 bases). Germline-derived CDR1 and CDR2 are MRHNA and SNTAGT. Deletions cut 3 bases from V and 5 bases from J, with 13 bases between. The CDR3 has 14 residues. The CDR3 loop is CASSDRGAGTEAFF. The DNA for the CDR3 is TGTGCCAGCAGTGATCGGGGGGCGGGTACTGAAGCTTTCTTT.

This sequence joins TRBV5-6 and TRBJ2-7, with D possibly being TRBD2 (6 bases). The germline gives CDR1 SGHDT, CDR2 YYEEEE. With 4 bases removed from V and 6 bases from J, the gap between germline ends came to 17 bases. This CDR3 spans 14 amino acids. CDR3 sequence reads: CASSRYAGFSEQYF. CDR3 nucleotide sequence: TGTGCCAGCAGCCGTTATGCGGGGTTCAGCGAGCAGTACTTC.

The chain uses TRBV21-1 and TRBJ1-2; TRBD1, the table's D call, lacks a check against the DNA. TRBV21-1 is tagged as a pseudogene. The CDR3 runs 13 residues. The CDR3 is CAPSMGTGYGYTF. The DNA of the CDR3 is TGTGCCCCCTCTATGGGGACAGGCTATGGCTACACCTTC.

This clone was seen once. This chain links TRBV16 with TRBJ2-7; perhaps TRBD2 as D (6 bases). CDR3 length equals 15 residues. Trimming removed 1 base from V and 4 bases from J, with 14 bases in between. Germline V gives CDR1 KGHSY, CDR2 FQNENV. The CDR3 loop is CASSQWSHSGYEQYF. CDR3 DNA sequence: TGTGCCAGCAGCCAATGGTCACACAGCGGGTACGAGCAGTACTTC.

The V gene is TRBV15, the J gene TRBJ2-7, with 9 bases identical to TRBD2. Germline V gene sequence: CDR1 LNHNV, CDR2 YYDKDF (reference sequence). V was pared by 2 bases and J by 0 bases, with 5 bases of the junction left unmatched. CDR3 size: 16 residues. CDR3 coding DNA: TGTGCCACCAGCAGACCAATAGCGGGGGTCTCCTACGAGCAGTACTTC. Protein sequence: CATSRPIAGVSYEQYF. Full variable domain (missing parts from reference TRBV15 and TRBJ2-7): DAMVIQNPRYQVTQFGKPVTLSCSQTLNHNVMYWYQQKSSQAPKLLFHYYDKDFNNEADTPDNFQSRRPNTSFCFLDIRSPGLGDTAMYLCATSRPIAGVSYEQYFGPGTRLTVT.

The chain uses TRBV5-6 and TRBJ1-5; D is possibly TRBD1 (5 bases). Germline loops: CDR1 SGHDT, CDR2 YYEEEE. The CDR3 has 16 residues. Trimming shortened V by 3 bases and J by 0 bases, and 13 bases separated the two germline ends. CDR3 protein: CASSWRGAYSNQPQHF. The CDR3 coding sequence is TGTGCCAGCAGCTGGAGGGGCGCGTATAGCAATCAGCCCCAGCATTTT.

V and J are TRBV7-9 and TRBJ1-2; 7 bases line up with TRBD1. CDR1 and CDR2 from the germline V gene are SEHNR and FQNEAQ (reference sequence). J was trimmed by 6 bases and V by 4 bases; bases with no gene match: 2. The CDR3 extends over 12 amino acids. CDR3 sequence (DNA): TGTGCCAGCAGCTATACAGGGGATGGCTACACCTTC. Translated, it gives CASSYTGDGYTF.

The chain couples TRBV7-2 to TRBJ1-1; a weak D match, TRBD1 (5 bases). CDR3 length: 13 residues. Deletions cut 5 bases from V and 1 base from J, with 8 bases between. Germline CDR1 SGHTA, CDR2 FQGNSA. CDR3 in amino acids: CASSLTGNTEAFF. The CDR3 DNA is TGTGCCAGCAGCCTAACAGGGAACACTGAAGCTTTCTTT.

This clone was picked up a small number of times. The genes are TRBV6-1 and TRBJ2-7, with D perhaps matching TRBD2 (7 bases). This CDR3 region has 16 residues. Germline CDR1 MNHNS, CDR2 SASEGT. Trimming cost V 2 bases and J 6 bases, with 20 bases left between them. The DNA of the CDR3 is TGTGCCAGCAGTGAATTTCGGGGGGCGACTCGAGGCGAGCAGTACTTC. Translating it yields CASSEFRGATRGEQYF.

Note on this clone: Other nucleotide sequences in the sample specify the same CDR3. The chain has TRBV9 and TRBJ1-2; 8 bases are a match to TRBD1. Germline V CDR1 and CDR2: SGDLS, YYNGEE. V shed 4 bases, J shed 4 bases, and the junction held 9 bases outside the gene matches. The CDR3 runs to 15 residues. CDR3: CASSPRQGAFYGYTF. CDR3 coding DNA: TGTGCCAGCAGCCCACGGCAGGGGGCTTTCTATGGCTACACCTTC.

The rearrangement uses TRBV5-1 and TRBJ2-1; TRBD1 might be the D (7 bases). Germline V CDR1 and CDR2: SGHRS, YFSETQ. The CDR3 is made up of 15 amino acids. V lost 4 bases, J lost 8 bases, and 19 bases lay in between. The CDR3 region has the DNA TGCGCCAGCAGCCTGGAGGGCAGGGGGATCGATGAGCAGTTCTTC. Its translation: CASSLEGRGIDEQFF.

This clone was picked up a small number of times. The V call is TRBV10-2, the J call TRBJ1-3, with D maybe TRBD1 (5 bases). Deletions cut 1 base from V and 2 bases from J, with 9 bases between. The CDR3 is 15 residues long. Germline CDR1 and CDR2: WSHSY and SAAADI. The CDR3 DNA is TGCGCCAGCAGTGAGTGGAGGGGAACTGGAAACACCATATATTTT. As protein: CASSEWRGTGNTIYF.

This clone was observed once. The chain has TRBV2 and TRBJ1-4, with D possibly TRBD1 on 5 matching bases. V gave up 4 bases and J gave up 7 bases, with 13 bases separating them. The CDR3 totals 14 residues. Germline values: CDR1 SNHLY, CDR2 FYNNEI. The CDR3 region has the DNA TGTGCCAGCAGTGGGGGGAGGCGGAGTGAAAAACTGTTTTTT. Its translation: CASSGGRRSEKLFF.